The 30 T cell receptor beta chains reported below all come from one sample, sequenced in a study of blood T cell repertoires in COVID-19. The assay was immunoSEQ multiplex PCR, and TCRdb's table has in-frame clones only and misses some. The repertoire holds around 200,000 clones, with 84% as singletons. Sequenced: peripheral blood. The receptor source for this set is a man aged 25-45 years with active or convalescent COVID-19.

The V gene is TRBV9, the J gene TRBJ2-3; TRBD2 agrees at 11 bases. V shed 3 bases and J 1 base; nucleotides not matched to a gene: 7. Germline assignment: CDR1 SGDLS and CDR2 YYNGEE. The CDR3 spans 17 residues. CDR3 sequence (DNA): TGTGCCAGCAGCGCTCTGGGGACTAGCGGAGGCACAGATACGCAGTATTTT. It specifies CASSALGTSGGTDTQYF.

This sequence joins TRBV6-5 and TRBJ1-5; 7 nucleotides match TRBD1. Trimming removed 6 bases from V and 4 bases from J; junction bases left unmatched: 3. The V gene's germline CDR1 is MNHEY and CDR2 SVGAGI. The CDR3 extends over 13 amino acids. The CDR3 loop reads CASRKQGNQPQHF. Here the CDR3 DNA reads TGTGCCAGCAGGAAACAGGGGAATCAGCCCCAGCATTTT.

Ten or more counts support this clone. The rearrangement links TRBV6-4 to TRBJ2-2; weak D call: TRBD1 (8 bases). CDR3 size: 16 residues. Germline CDR1 reads MRHNA; CDR2 reads SNTAGT. V shed 6 bases and J shed 3 bases, with 17 bases lying between them. CDR3 DNA sequence: TGTGCCAGCAGACCTACAGGGGGAGGGGACACCGGGGAGCTGTTTTTT. Its translation: CASRPTGGGDTGELFF.

This chain joins TRBV6-5 and TRBJ1-1, with D unresolved. CDR1 is MNHEY and CDR2 is SVGAGI in the germline V gene. Deletions cut 0 bases from V and 1 base from J, with 6 bases between. The CDR3 contains 14 residues. CDR3 sequence: CASSYSRWNTEAFF. The CDR3 DNA sequence: TGTGCCAGCAGTTACTCGCGGTGGAACACTGAAGCTTTCTTT.

As concerns this clone: The germline gene is not matched at one end of the junction; a read error may be the cause. This rearrangement joins TRBV9 to TRBJ2-6; 9 nucleotides match TRBD1. Germline V CDR1 and CDR2: SGDLS, YYNGEE. This CDR3 region has 16 residues. The CDR3 sequence: CASSVGTGKGANILTF. The CDR3 region has the DNA TGTGCCAGCAGCGTCGGGACAGGGAAAGGGGCCAACATCCTGACTTTC.

This clone was detected only once. The CDR3 DNA sequence: TGTGCCAGCAGCCGGGAGTCCACAGATACGCAGTATTTT. It yields the protein CASSRESTDTQYF. The chain has TRBV5-4 and TRBJ2-3, with D tentatively TRBD2 (6 bases). Germline lookup yields CDR1 SGHNT and CDR2 YYREEE (reference sequence). This CDR3 is 13 amino acids long. The V gene lost 4 bases and the J gene lost 2 bases, with 8 bases spanning the gap. Combining the CDR3 with reference TRBV5-4 and TRBJ2-3 gives the whole variable domain ETGVTQSPTHLIKTRGQQVTLRCSSQSGHNTVSWYQQALGQGPQFIFQYYREEENGRGNFPPRFSGLQFPNYSSELNVNALELDDSALYLCASSRESTDTQYFGPGTRLTVL.

The rearrangement joins TRBV2 to TRBJ2-5; perhaps TRBD2 as D (6 bases). Germline V CDR1 and CDR2: SNHLY, FYNNEI. The germline V and J ends were trimmed by 3 bases and 1 base, with 15 bases remaining between them. This CDR3 has 16 amino acids. The CDR3 DNA reads TGTGCCAGCAGTGATTTAGCCGGGAGAGGCCAAGAGACCCAGTACTTC. As protein: CASSDLAGRGQETQYF.

The gene calls are TRBV10-3 and TRBJ2-7, with D perhaps matching TRBD1 (6 bases). V was shortened by 3 bases and J by 5 bases, with 14 bases between the two germline ends. The CDR3 length is 14 residues. CDR1 and CDR2 from the germline V gene are ENHRY and SYGVKD. In DNA form, the CDR3 reads TGTGCCATCAGTGACGGCAGGGGCATCGACGAGCAGTACTTC. This encodes CAISDGRGIDEQYF.

The chain joins TRBV5-1 to TRBJ2-5, with 9 positions matching TRBD1. Germline V gene sequence: CDR1 SGHRS, CDR2 YFSETQ. V lost 0 bases to trimming and J lost 2 bases; unmatched junction nucleotides: 5. The length of the CDR3 is 16 residues. CDR3 loop: CASSLAPDRGQETQYF. CDR3 DNA sequence: TGCGCCAGCAGCTTGGCTCCGGACAGGGGTCAAGAGACCCAGTACTTC.

The genes are TRBV27 and TRBJ2-1, with a possible D match to TRBD1 (5 bases). The ends were cut back, 2 bases at V and 1 base at J, with 9 bases in the middle. This CDR3 region has 15 residues. Germline CDR1 MNHEY, CDR2 SMNVEV (reference sequence). The CDR3 is CASSLDSQSYNEQFF. The CDR3 DNA reads TGTGCCAGCAGTTTAGACAGTCAATCCTACAATGAGCAGTTCTTC.

The chain combines TRBV4-1 with TRBJ1-2; D is possibly TRBD1 (6 bases). CDR3 length: 15 residues. V dropped 0 bases and J dropped 2 bases, with 10 bases sitting between them. The germline CDR1 and CDR2 sequences are MGHRA and YSYEKL. CDR3 in DNA: TGCGCCAGCAGCCAAGAGAGTCAGGGGAACTATGGCTACACCTTC. It codes for CASSQESQGNYGYTF.

The chain couples TRBV4-1 to TRBJ2-1; 7 nucleotides match TRBD1. The CDR3 is made up of 14 amino acids. Germline CDR1 MGHRA, CDR2 YSYEKL. Trimming cost V 4 bases and J 8 bases; bases outside gene matches: 8. This chain's CDR3 is CASSRTGWLDEQFF. CDR3 DNA sequence: TGCGCCAGCAGCCGGACAGGATGGTTAGATGAGCAGTTCTTC.

V usage is TRBV5-1 and J usage is TRBJ1-3; unclear D gene. Trimming took off 0 bases at V and 0 bases at J, with 7 bases between the two ends. Germline V gives CDR1 SGHRS, CDR2 YFSETQ. This CDR3 is 15 amino acids long. CDR3 protein: CASSLDGSSGNTIYF. CDR3 DNA sequence: TGCGCCAGCAGCTTGGACGGGAGCTCTGGAAACACCATATATTTT.

This clone came up a few times. This chain joins TRBV28 and TRBJ1-2, with 10 bases fitting TRBD1. Trimming took 5 bases from V and 8 from J; bases not matched to a gene: 14. In germline, CDR1 is MDHEN, CDR2 SYDVKM. The length of the CDR3 is 16 residues. The CDR3: CASSPRGVDRGLGYTF. CDR3 bases: TGTGCCAGCAGTCCCCGGGGGGTGGACAGGGGGTTGGGCTACACCTTC.

The gene calls are TRBV5-1 and TRBJ2-5; maybe TRBD2 (7 bases). Germline V gives CDR1 SGHRS, CDR2 YFSETQ. V lost 7 bases and J 4 bases, leaving 20 bases between the germline ends. The CDR3 consists of 15 residues. This CDR3 reads CASAGRGAGVETQYF. CDR3 coding DNA: TGCGCCAGCGCAGGCCGGGGGGCGGGCGTAGAGACCCAGTACTTC.

This clone appeared a few times. The V call is TRBV7-2, the J call TRBJ2-1, with 13 nucleotides matching TRBD2. With V trimmed by 6 bases and J by 1 base, 12 bases remained unmatched. Germline V gene data show CDR1 as SGHTA and CDR2 as FQGNSA. The CDR3 loop spans 19 amino acids. CDR3 residues: CASRAGTSGTFGSYNEQFF. As DNA, the CDR3 is TGTGCCAGCAGGGCCGGGACTAGCGGGACGTTCGGGTCCTACAATGAGCAGTTCTTC.

The rearrangement joins TRBV5-5 to TRBJ1-1, with D uncertain. Trimming stripped 4 bases from V and 1 base from J, with 14 bases between. CDR3 length equals 15 residues. Germline V lookup: CDR1 SGHKS, CDR2 YYEKEE (reference sequence). CDR3 DNA: TGTGCCAGCAGCCCGTTGGAGGGAAGGAACACTGAAGCTTTCTTT. This gives the protein CASSPLEGRNTEAFF. Based on the CDR3 plus reference TRBV5-5 and TRBJ1-1, the full variable domain is DAGVTQSPTHLIKTRGQQVTLRCSPISGHKSVSWYQQVLGQGPQFIFQYYEKEERGRGNFPDRFSARQFPNYSSELNVNALLLGDSALYLCASSPLEGRNTEAFFGQGTRLTVV.

This chain links TRBV5-5 with TRBJ2-7; maybe TRBD2 (5 bases). This CDR3 is 15 amino acids long. Germline V gives CDR1 SGHKS, CDR2 YYEKEE (reference sequence). V lost 1 base and J lost 2, with 13 bases in between. The CDR3 spells CASSLSGSTPYEQYF. CDR3 in DNA: TGTGCCAGCAGCTTGTCGGGGAGTACTCCCTACGAGCAGTACTTC.

The rearrangement links TRBV5-1 to TRBJ2-2, with D hard to call. The length of the CDR3 is 15 residues. Deletions cut 1 base from V and 0 bases from J, with 7 bases between. Per the germline V gene, CDR1 is SGHRS and CDR2 is YFSETQ. CDR3 sequence reads: CASSLLQSNTGELFF. CDR3 DNA sequence: TGCGCCAGCAGCTTGTTACAGTCGAACACCGGGGAGCTGTTTTTT.

This chain joins TRBV6-5 and TRBJ2-1; TRBD2 agrees at 9 bases. The germline V gene has CDR1 MNHEY and CDR2 SVGAGI. CDR3 size: 14 residues. J lost 7 bases, V lost 7 bases, and 8 bases had no gene match. CDR3 DNA: TGTGCCAGCACTCCTAGCGGGACAATTAATGAGCAGTTCTTC. Translating gives CASTPSGTINEQFF.

The gene calls are TRBV18 and TRBJ1-6; possible D gene TRBD1, 6 bases. V was pared by 2 bases and J by 6 bases, with 11 bases between. The CDR3 length is 15 residues. Germline V gives CDR1 KGHSH, CDR2 LQKENI. CDR3: CASSPMDSPNSPLHF. In DNA, the CDR3 is TGTGCCAGCTCACCAATGGACAGCCCTAATTCACCCCTCCACTTT.

This chain uses TRBV24-1 with TRBJ1-6; D might be TRBD1 (5 bases). Trimming pared 7 bases from V and 10 bases from J, leaving 13 bases between. CDR1 and CDR2 from the germline V gene are KGHDR and SFDVKD. CDR3 length: 13 amino acids. This chain's CDR3 is CATSRGQGSPLHF. The CDR3 coding sequence is TGTGCCACCAGCCGTGGACAAGGGTCACCCCTCCACTTT.

This clone has more than one count but fewer than ten. The chain uses TRBV7-2 and TRBJ1-4, with no clear D. Germline V lookup: CDR1 SGHTA, CDR2 FQGNSA. V lost 1 base to trimming and J lost 7 bases, with 10 bases between them. CDR3 length: 14 amino acids. The CDR3 loop reads CASSLGRSVEKLFF. As DNA, the CDR3 is TGTGCCAGCAGCTTAGGGCGGTCTGTTGAAAAACTGTTTTTT.

V usage is TRBV28 and J usage is TRBJ1-2; 8 nucleotides line up with TRBD1. Germline V CDR1 and CDR2: MDHEN, SYDVKM. The ends lost 5 bases at V and 1 base at J; junction bases unmatched: 6. The CDR3 has 15 amino acids. The CDR3 sequence: CASSPGQGINYGYTF. In nucleotides, the CDR3 is TGTGCCAGCAGTCCCGGACAGGGCATTAACTATGGCTACACCTTC.

The chain has TRBV6-5 and TRBJ1-1; D perhaps matches TRBD1 (6 bases). The ends were cut back, 4 bases at V and 1 base at J, with 10 bases in the middle. Germline-derived CDR1 and CDR2 are MNHEY and SVGAGI. The CDR3 consists of 14 residues. CDR3 in amino acids: CASSSGTPNTEAFF. The DNA of the CDR3 is TGTGCCAGCAGTTCCGGGACACCGAACACTGAAGCTTTCTTT.

This chain joins TRBV9 and TRBJ1-3; possibly TRBD1 for D (6 bases). Per the germline V gene, CDR1 is SGDLS and CDR2 is YYNGEE. The V gene lost 1 base and the J gene lost 2 bases, with 7 bases spanning the gap. CDR3 length: 14 residues. The CDR3 here is CASSVSGAGNTIYF. The DNA for the CDR3 is TGTGCCAGCAGCGTATCAGGGGCTGGAAACACCATATATTTT.

This chain connects TRBV24-1 to TRBJ2-3; D not certain. Trimming removed 5 bases at V and 6 bases at J, with 5 bases between. Germline V gives CDR1 KGHDR, CDR2 SFDVKD. The CDR3 is 11 amino acids. The CDR3 DNA reads TGTGCCACCAGTGCTGTGGATACGCAGTATTTT. It codes for CATSAVDTQYF.

V and J are TRBV19 and TRBJ1-2, with a possible D match to TRBD1 (5 bases). With 2 bases removed from V and 1 base from J, the gap between germline ends came to 11 bases. Germline assignment: CDR1 LNHDA and CDR2 SQIVND (reference sequence). The CDR3 length is 15 residues. The DNA of the CDR3 is TGTGCCAGTAGTATAAAGTCAGGGCTTAACTATGGCTACACCTTC. This codes for CASSIKSGLNYGYTF.

V usage is TRBV3-1 (or the pseudogene TRBV3-2) and J usage is TRBJ2-7, with 9 bases that match TRBD1. The CDR3 totals 14 residues. V was pared by 3 bases and J by 6 bases, with 6 bases of the junction left unmatched. Germline V CDR1 and CDR2: LGHDT, YNNKEL (reference sequence). CDR3 in DNA: TGTGCCAGCAGCCACGAACAGGGGGCTGCCGAGCAGTACGTC. Protein: CASSHEQGAAEQYV.

This chain connects TRBV2 to TRBJ2-2; 7 nucleotides line up with TRBD1. The CDR3 is 13 amino acids. Germline values: CDR1 SNHLY, CDR2 FYNNEI. The ends lost 5 bases at V and 5 bases at J; junction bases unmatched: 2. CDR3 sequence (DNA): TGTGCCAGCAGTTGGACAGGAACCGGGGAGCTGTTTTTT. Amino acid sequence: CASSWTGTGELFF. Variable domain in full (rest from reference TRBV2 and TRBJ2-2): EPEVTQTPSHQVTQMGQEVILRCVPISNHLYFYWYRQILGQKVEFLVSFYNNEISEKSEIFDDQFSVERPDGSNFTLKIRSTKLEDSAMYFCASSWTGTGELFFGEGSRLTVL.